This T cell receptor beta chain was captured in a study of blood T cell repertoires in COVID-19. For the study at large: The United States, Italy and Spain were the sources of the acute and convalescent COVID-19 samples.

Using immunoSEQ multiplex PCR, the repertoire was profiled, and TCRdb retains in-frame clones only, with some absent. In the table there are about 300,000 clones, about 83% of which are singletons. CDR1 is LNHDA, CDR2 SQIVND, per germline (reference sequence). The CDR3 has 15 residues. Germline trimming cut 3 bases from V and 2 bases from J; bases unmatched to any gene: 3. The receptor comes from a woman in her forties or fifties who had recovered from COVID-19. The chain employs TRBV19 and TRBJ2-3; TRBD2 matches at 9 bases. Source material: peripheral blood. The CDR3 coding sequence is TGTGCCAGTAGTATCCTAGCGGGGATCACAGATACGCAGTATTTT. This codes for CASSILAGITDTQYF.